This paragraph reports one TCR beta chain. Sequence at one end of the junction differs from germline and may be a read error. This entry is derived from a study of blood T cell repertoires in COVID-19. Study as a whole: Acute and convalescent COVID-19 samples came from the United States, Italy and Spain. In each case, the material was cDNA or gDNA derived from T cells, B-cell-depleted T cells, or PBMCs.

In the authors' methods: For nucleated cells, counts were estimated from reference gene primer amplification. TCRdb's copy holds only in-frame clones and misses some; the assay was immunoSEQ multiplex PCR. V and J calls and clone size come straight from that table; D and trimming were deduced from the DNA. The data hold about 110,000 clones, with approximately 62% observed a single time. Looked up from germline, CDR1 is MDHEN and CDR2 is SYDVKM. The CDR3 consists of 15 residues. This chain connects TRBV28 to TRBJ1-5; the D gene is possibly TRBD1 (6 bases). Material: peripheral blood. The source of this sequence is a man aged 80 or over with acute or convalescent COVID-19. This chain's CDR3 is CAGSPPQQGGQPQHF. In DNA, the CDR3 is TGTGCCGGCAGTCCTCCTCAACAGGGTGGTCAGCCCCAGCATTTT.